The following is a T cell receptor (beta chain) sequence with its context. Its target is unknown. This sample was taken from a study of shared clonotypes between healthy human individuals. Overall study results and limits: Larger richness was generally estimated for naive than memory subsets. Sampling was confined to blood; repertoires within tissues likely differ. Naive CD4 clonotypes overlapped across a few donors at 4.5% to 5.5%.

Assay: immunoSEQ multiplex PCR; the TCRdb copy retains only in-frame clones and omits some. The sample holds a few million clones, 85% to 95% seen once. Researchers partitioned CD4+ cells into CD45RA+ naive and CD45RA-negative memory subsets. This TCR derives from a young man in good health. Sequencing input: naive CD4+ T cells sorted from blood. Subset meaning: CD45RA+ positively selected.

In nucleotides, the CDR3 is TGTGCCATCAGTGGGACTACTCCGGGGGAGACCCAGTACTTC. Translation: CAISGTTPGETQYF. The J gene is TRBJ2-5, the V gene TRBV10-3; tentatively, D is TRBD2 (6 bases). The germline V and J ends were trimmed by 4 bases and 5 bases, with 14 bases remaining between them. CDR1 is ENHRY, CDR2 SYGVKD, per germline. The CDR3 covers 14 residues.